Listed below are T cell receptor beta chains from one sample, sequenced in a study of shared clonotypes between healthy human individuals. Data came from immunoSEQ multiplex PCR; TCRdb stores just in-frame clones and leaves some out. The repertoire holds about 2.1 million clones, with around 93% as singletons. Sequencing input: naive CD8+ T cells from PBMCs. Receptors were obtained from a man aged 18 to 30 in good health. Some clones in this sample may be carry-over from other donors' samples. CDR3s include the opening cysteine and the closing phenylalanine or tryptophan. The D gene is left open where the match is weak. Clone size is given for some rows only: seen once, a few or many times, or a class if the clone is expanded.

abundance,j_gene,v_gene,d_gene,CDR3aa,CDR3nt
.,TRBJ2-7,TRBV6-6,.,CASSYGGEAYEQYF,TGTGCCAGCAGTTACGGCGGCGAGGCCTACGAGCAGTACTTC
.,TRBJ2-2,TRBV4-3,TRBD2,CASSQDEFLREGRGGELFF,TGCGCCAGCAGCCAAGATGAATTCCTGCGGGAGGGCCGGGGCGGGGAGCTGTTTTTT
once,TRBJ2-3,TRBV2,.,CAGPDTQYF,TGTGCCGGGCCGGATACGCAGTATTTT
.,TRBJ2-7,TRBV14,.,CASCGSFDYEQYF,TGTGCCAGCTGCGGAAGCTTTGACTACGAGCAGTACTTC
.,TRBJ1-2,TRBV7-9,TRBD1,CASSSTGDRSYGYTF,TGTGCCAGCAGCAGCACAGGGGACCGCTCCTATGGCTACACCTTC
.,TRBJ1-5,TRBV28,TRBD1,CASSFRGEGAQQPQHF,TGTGCCAGCAGTTTTAGGGGGGAGGGGGCCCAACAGCCCCAGCATTTT
.,TRBJ1-2,TRBV29-1,.,CSVEGTYSYGYTF,TGCAGCGTTGAAGGGACCTATTCCTATGGCTACACCTTC
.,TRBJ2-1,TRBV6-1,TRBD1,CASSADRGIYNEQFF,TGTGCCAGCAGTGCAGACAGGGGGATCTACAATGAGCAGTTCTTC
.,TRBJ2-1,TRBV4-3,TRBD2,CASSQGLAGLNEQFF,TGCGCCAGCAGCCAGGGACTAGCGGGTCTCAATGAGCAGTTCTTC
.,TRBJ2-7,TRBV6-5,TRBD2,CASSLISGRDEQYF,TGTGCCAGCAGTTTGATTAGCGGGAGGGACGAGCAGTACTTC
.,TRBJ2-2,TRBV4-3,.,CASSQEGGSTGELFF,TGCGCCAGCAGCCAAGAAGGAGGGTCCACCGGGGAGCTGTTTTTT
.,TRBJ2-1,TRBV5-1,.,CASSLARTTGSNEQFF,TGCGCCAGCAGCTTGGCTAGGACTACTGGGAGCAATGAGCAGTTCTTC
.,TRBJ2-5,TRBV6-5,.,CASSSLQTQYF,TGTGCCAGCAGTTCCCTCCAGACCCAGTACTTC
.,TRBJ2-7,TRBV13,TRBD1,CASSLTGQSYEQYF,TGTGCCAGCAGCTTAACGGGACAGTCGTACGAGCAGTACTTC
once,TRBJ2-4,TRBV7-9,TRBD2,CASEKPPSLAGSKNIQYF,TGTGCCAGCGAAAAGCCCCCTTCACTAGCGGGGAGCAAAAACATTCAGTACTTC
.,TRBJ2-2,TRBV7-3,.,CASSPLGGANTGELFF,TGTGCCAGCAGCCCCCTTGGCGGGGCGAACACCGGGGAGCTGTTTTTT
.,TRBJ2-7,TRBV27,.,CASSLSGANNEQYF,TGTGCCAGCAGTTTATCAGGGGCGAACAACGAGCAGTACTTC
.,TRBJ2-7,TRBV5-4,TRBD1,CASSLDRDHEQYF,TGTGCCAGCAGCCTGGACAGGGACCACGAGCAGTACTTC
once,TRBJ2-1,TRBV5-8,TRBD2,CASRHDPGTSIHEQFF,TGTGCCAGCAGGCATGACCCCGGGACTAGCATCCATGAGCAGTTCTTC
.,TRBJ2-5,TRBV6-4,.,CASSDPELKTGRSCEETQYF,TGTGCCAGCAGTGACCCCGAGCTCAAGACAGGGAGGAGTTGTGAGGAGACCCAGTACTTC
.,TRBJ2-1,TRBV7-2,TRBD2,CASSWGLAGPEQFF,TGTGCCAGCAGCTGGGGACTAGCGGGACCCGAGCAGTTCTTC
.,TRBJ2-1,TRBV29-1,TRBD1,CSAAPGQSGNEQFF,TGCAGCGCAGCCCCGGGACAGTCGGGAAATGAGCAGTTCTTC
.,TRBJ2-5,TRBV5-1,.,CATRAADIESQYF,TGCGCCACCCGGGCCGCCGATATTGAGTCCCAGTACTTC
.,TRBJ1-2,TRBV4-2,TRBD1,CASSQEPKGANYGYTF,TGTGCCAGCAGCCAAGAACCCAAGGGGGCCAACTATGGCTACACCTTC
once,TRBJ2-7,TRBV27,TRBD1,CASSSRTGAEQYF,TGTGCCAGCAGTTCCCGGACAGGAGCCGAGCAGTACTTC
.,TRBJ2-7,TRBV29-1,TRBD2,CSVLGGSAYEQYF,TGCAGCGTCCTTGGCGGGAGCGCCTACGAGCAGTACTTC
.,TRBJ2-2,TRBV7-6,.,CASSLKGANTGELFF,TGTGCCAGCAGCTTAAAGGGGGCGAACACCGGGGAGCTGTTTTTT
.,TRBJ2-7,TRBV28,.,CASSLRGYTQRAGYEQYF,TGTGCCAGCAGTTTGCGGGGATATACCCAAAGGGCTGGCTACGAGCAGTACTTC
.,TRBJ2-5,TRBV6-1,.,CASSEVEGETQYF,TGTGCCAGCAGTGAAGTCGAGGGGGAGACCCAGTACTTC
.,TRBJ2-1,TRBV5-1,TRBD2,CASSSPLAVPVYEQFF,TGCGCCAGCAGCTCCCCCCTAGCGGTCCCAGTGTATGAGCAGTTCTTC
.,TRBJ2-5,TRBV5-1,TRBD1,CASSTGTGYQETQYF,TGCGCCAGCAGCACAGGGACAGGGTACCAAGAGACCCAGTACTTC
.,TRBJ2-1,TRBV19,TRBD2,CASSIALAGGSSYNEQFF,TGTGCCAGTAGTATTGCACTAGCGGGGGGAAGCTCCTACAATGAGCAGTTCTTC
once,TRBJ2-7,TRBV9,TRBD2,CASSSPLAGGWAGQYF,TGTGCCAGCAGCTCTCCACTAGCGGGAGGTTGGGCGGGGCAGTACTTC
.,TRBJ1-3,TRBV7-9,.,CASSHRQETRSGNTIYF,TGTGCCAGCAGCCACCGACAGGAGACACGCTCTGGAAACACCATATATTTT
.,TRBJ1-1,TRBV6-6,.,CASGPRVEGDGAFF,TGTGCCAGCGGCCCAAGGGTTGAGGGAGACGGAGCTTTCTTT
.,TRBJ1-2,TRBV6-1,TRBD1,CASSLTGDFYGYTF,TGTGCCAGCAGCCTGACAGGGGACTTTTATGGCTACACCTTC
.,TRBJ2-6,TRBV10-1,.,CASSDRQYKLSGANVLTF,TGCGCCAGCAGTGATCGGCAGTATAAGTTGTCTGGGGCCAACGTCCTGACTTTC
.,TRBJ2-7,TRBV7-9,.,CASSLPSVSYEQYF,TGTGCCAGCAGCTTACCTAGCGTCTCCTACGAGCAGTACTTC
.,TRBJ2-1,TRBV7-9,TRBD2,CASSPPGTSGSKFF,TGTGCCAGCAGCCCCCCCGGGACTAGCGGGAGTAAGTTCTTC
.,TRBJ2-7,TRBV27,TRBD2,CASSDRLASTYEQYF,TGTGCCAGCAGTGATCGACTAGCGAGCACCTACGAGCAGTACTTC
.,TRBJ2-5,TRBV7-9,.,CGSATGAAETQYF,TGCGGGTCCGCAACAGGTGCCGCAGAGACCCAGTACTTC
.,TRBJ1-1,TRBV20-1,.,CSARDPEAFF,TGCAGTGCTAGAGATCCTGAAGCTTTCTTT
.,TRBJ1-1,TRBV15,.,CATKISAENTEAFF,TGTGCCACTAAGATATCGGCAGAGAACACTGAAGCTTTCTTT
once,TRBJ2-7,TRBV28,.,CASSFRYGVYEQYF,TGTGCCAGCAGTTTTCGATATGGGGTCTACGAGCAGTACTTC
.,TRBJ2-5,TRBV4-1,TRBD1,CASSLRDSLQETQYF,TGCGCCAGCAGTCTCCGGGACAGCCTCCAAGAGACCCAGTACTTC
.,TRBJ2-2,TRBV13,TRBD1,CASSPPQGKGELFF,TGTGCCAGCAGCCCACCACAGGGGAAGGGGGAGCTGTTTTTT
.,TRBJ2-3,TRBV6-5,.,CASSLDTDTQYF,TGTGCCAGCAGTTTAGATACAGATACGCAGTATTTT
.,TRBJ2-4,TRBV15,TRBD1,CATSEGTGGTKNIQYF,TGTGCCACCAGCGAAGGGACAGGGGGAACCAAAAACATTCAGTACTTC